This T cell receptor (beta chain) was sequenced for a study of shared clonotypes between healthy human individuals. Study observations and caveats: Donor scarcity curtailed the genetic and exposure-history diversity represented herein.

V shed 1 base and J shed 2 bases, with 15 bases lying between them. Germline CDR1 reads SQVTM; CDR2 reads ANQGSEA. This CDR3 is built from 16 residues. The data were produced by immunoSEQ multiplex PCR, yet TCRdb's version contains in-frame clones alone and is incomplete. The sample carries roughly 1,100,000 clones, approximately 70% recorded once. Of note for this clone: Its cognate antigen is unknown.

The V call is TRBV29-1, the J call TRBJ2-1, with D perhaps TRBD2 (6 bases). The sequencing input was memory CD4+ T cells sorted from blood. The sample's subset: CD45RA-negative fraction. The sequence derives from a man between 18 and 35 years old in good health. CDR3 region: CSVEGGMDAAYNEQFF. Here the CDR3 DNA reads TGCAGCGTTGAAGGCGGGATGGACGCCGCCTACAATGAGCAGTTCTTC.